This is a list of T cell receptor beta chains from one sample in a study of T cells in Graves' hyperthyroidism and ophthalmopathy. TCRdb reprocessed the multiplex PCR reads with MiXCR, giving one entry per CDR3 protein. The table shows around 280,000 distinct CDR3 sequences, with 13% occurring only once. The sequencing sample was made of blood. Source of these receptors: a woman aged 25 to 39 with Graves' hyperthyroidism that later progressed to Graves' ophthalmopathy. Both conserved end residues are part of each CDR3. The D gene is left open where the match is weak. The size entry is marked missing in some rows and otherwise reads once, few, many or a size class.

j_gene,d_gene,abundance,v_gene,CDR3aa,CDR3nt
TRBJ2-7,TRBD1,many,TRBV4-1,CASSQVPGQGYEQYF,TGCGCCAGCAGCCAAGTGCCGGGACAGGGATACGAGCAGTACTTC
TRBJ2-7,.,.,TRBV28,CASSLQGSLYEQYF,TGTGCCAGCAGTTTACAGGGCAGCCTCTACGAGCAGTACTTC
TRBJ2-7,.,many,TRBV18,CASSPQSLLFYEQYF,TGTGCCAGCTCACCACAGTCACTCCTTTTTTACGAGCAGTACTTC
TRBJ1-6,TRBD1,.,TRBV30,CAVGQGYNSPLHF,TGTGCCGTAGGACAGGGTTATAATTCACCCCTCCACTTT
TRBJ2-7,TRBD2,many,TRBV12-3/TRBV12-4,CASSLASSGGAYEQYF,TGTGCCAGCAGTTTAGCGTCTAGCGGAGGGGCCTACGAGCAGTACTTC
TRBJ2-7,.,.,TRBV25-1,CASSETGTDYEQYF,TGTGCCAGCAGTGAAACCGGGACGGACTACGAGCAGTACTTC
TRBJ2-3,.,many,TRBV2,CASSEVVDTQYF,TGTGCCAGCAGTGAGGTAGTGGATACGCAGTATTTT
TRBJ2-7,TRBD1,few,TRBV6-5,CASSYRQGQSYEQYF,TGTGCCAGCAGTTACCGACAGGGTCAGTCCTACGAGCAGTACTTC
TRBJ2-7,TRBD1,many,TRBV20-1,CSAQTGTGSYEQYF,TGCAGTGCCCAAACCGGGACAGGCTCCTACGAGCAGTACTTC
TRBJ2-5,TRBD2,.,TRBV4-2,CASSQVWTDASGSPIRGETQYF,TGTGCCAGCAGCCAAGTGTGGACTGACGCTAGCGGGTCCCCAATACGGGGAGAGACCCAGTACTTC
TRBJ2-7,TRBD2,many,TRBV6-1,CASRPTRSGSSPTQQYF,TGTGCCAGCAGGCCAACCCGTAGCGGGAGTTCCCCTACGCAGCAGTACTTC
TRBJ2-1,.,many,TRBV11-1,CASPKTPAICTSLADEQFF,TGTGCCAGCCCGAAAACCCCCGCCATCTGCACCTCGCTGGCCGATGAGCAGTTCTTC